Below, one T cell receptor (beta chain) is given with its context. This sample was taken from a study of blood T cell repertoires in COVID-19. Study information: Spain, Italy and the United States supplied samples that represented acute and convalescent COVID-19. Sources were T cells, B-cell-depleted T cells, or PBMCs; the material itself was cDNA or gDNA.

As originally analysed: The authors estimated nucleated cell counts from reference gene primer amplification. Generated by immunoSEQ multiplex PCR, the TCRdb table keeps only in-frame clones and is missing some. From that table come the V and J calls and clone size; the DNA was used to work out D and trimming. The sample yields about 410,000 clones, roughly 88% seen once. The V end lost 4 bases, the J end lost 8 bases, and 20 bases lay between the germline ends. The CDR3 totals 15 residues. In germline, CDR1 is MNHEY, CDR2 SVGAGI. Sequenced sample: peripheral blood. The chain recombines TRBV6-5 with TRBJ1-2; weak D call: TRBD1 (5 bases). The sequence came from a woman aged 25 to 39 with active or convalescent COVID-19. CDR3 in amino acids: CASSLTGGPLGGYTF. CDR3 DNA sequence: TGTGCCAGCAGTTTGACCGGGGGACCTCTGGGAGGCTACACCTTC.